This TCR beta chain was retrieved from a study of T cell responses to AZD1222 COVID-19 vaccine. TCRdb keeps only in-frame clones here, not all; method: immunoSEQ multiplex PCR. The table lists some 97,000 clones, around nine tenths of them singletons. A note on this clone: As yet, its antigen is unknown.

The CDR3 has 16 amino acids. Germline CDR1 reads LNHDA; CDR2 reads SQIVND (reference sequence). V gave up 6 bases and J gave up 2 bases; unmatched junction bases: 10. Whole-study results and caveats: Nearly half of spike-specific TCRs reportedly target variant regions that are unmutated in the B.1.351 and B.1.1.7 variants. At 160-218 and 743-854, vaccine-associated CD4 TCRs were dominant, and they spanned spike. Donor demographics were predominantly white British with a female majority; clonal diversity may be underestimated.

The chain is built from TRBV19 and TRBJ2-3, with 8 bases identical to TRBD1. The starting material was peripheral blood, obtained on day 0 of AZD1222 vaccination. This TCR was recovered from an adult in good health. The CDR3 region has the DNA TGTGCCAGTAGGAACCCAGGACAGGGCCCCACAGATACGCAGTATTTT. Amino acids: CASRNPGQGPTDTQYF. The complete variable domain, with remaining parts taken from reference TRBV19 and TRBJ2-3, reads DGGITQSPKYLFRKEGQNVTLSCEQNLNHDAMYWYRQDPGQGLRLIYYSQIVNDFQKGDIAEGYSVSREKKESFPLTVTSAQKNPTAFYLCASRNPGQGPTDTQYFGPGTRLTVL.